The 28 T cell receptor beta chains reported below all come from one sample, sequenced in a study of PD-L1 blockade in urothelial cancer. The time point is: pretreatment peripheral blood. The repertoire was sequenced with immunoSEQ multiplex PCR; TCRdb's copy has only in-frame clones and lacks some. The table has some 44,000 clones, around 81% seen once. The sample in question was PBMCs, obtained around atezolizumab (anti-PD-L1) treatment. The origin of the receptors is a man aged 55-75 years with urothelial cancer.

The genes are TRBV6-1 and TRBJ2-2; 10 bases agree with TRBD1. Germline-derived CDR1 and CDR2 are MNHNS and SASEGT. J gave up 3 bases and V 9 bases, and 4 bases lay outside the gene matches. CDR3 length: 14 amino acids. CDR3 nucleotides: TGTGCCAGTGCTGGGACAGGGGACACCGGGGAGCTGTTTTTT. Encoded protein: CASAGTGDTGELFF.

The chain uses TRBV25-1 and TRBJ1-5, with D possibly TRBD1 on 5 matching bases. The CDR3 consists of 14 residues. Trimming removed 1 base at V and 6 bases at J, with 10 bases between. CDR1 is MGHDK, CDR2 SYGVNS, per germline. The CDR3 region is CASSEFRVGQPQHF. The CDR3 DNA reads as TGTGCCAGCAGTGAATTCAGGGTTGGTCAGCCCCAGCATTTT.

The chain is built from TRBV6-1 and TRBJ2-5, with 7 bases identical to TRBD1. Per the germline V gene, CDR1 is MNHNS and CDR2 is SASEGT. V was clipped by 6 bases and J by 6 bases; unmatched bases: 10. This CDR3 region has 14 residues. CDR3 in amino acids: CASSSSPGQQTQYF. DNA of the CDR3: TGTGCCAGCAGCTCCTCACCGGGACAGCAGACCCAGTACTTC.

The genes are TRBV19 and TRBJ2-2; D is perhaps TRBD1 (5 bases). Germline lookup yields CDR1 LNHDA and CDR2 SQIVND (reference sequence). V shed 1 base and J shed 2 bases, with 8 bases lying between them. The CDR3 is 15 residues long. CDR3: CASSIGTKNTGELFF. The CDR3 bases are TGTGCCAGTAGTATAGGGACAAAAAACACCGGGGAGCTGTTTTTT.

This rearrangement joins TRBV28 to TRBJ1-2; TRBD1 is a possible D gene (6 bases). CDR3 length: 13 residues. Germline V gives CDR1 MDHEN, CDR2 SYDVKM. V was clipped by 8 bases and J by 4 bases, with 14 bases between them. The CDR3 coding sequence is TGTGCCAGCTGGACGGGGGGCGCCTATGGCTACACCTTC. This sequence encodes CASWTGGAYGYTF.

This clone was counted between two and nine times. The gene calls are TRBV11-2 and TRBJ2-1; D perhaps matches TRBD2 (5 bases). This CDR3 has 14 residues. Germline-derived CDR1 and CDR2 are SGHAT and FQNNGV. Trimming removed 5 bases from V and 13 bases from J, with 21 bases in between. CDR3 bases: TGTGCCAGCAGCGAGCCAGGACTGGAACGTGGACAGTTCTTC. Encoded protein: CASSEPGLERGQFF.

This chain connects TRBV19 to TRBJ2-3, with D perhaps TRBD1 (5 bases). The germline V gene has CDR1 LNHDA and CDR2 SQIVND (reference sequence). The V end lost 3 bases, the J end lost 0 bases, and 10 bases lay between the germline ends. The CDR3 contains 15 residues. The DNA for the CDR3 is TGTGCCAGTAGTATCTCCAGGGTGAGCACAGATACGCAGTATTTT. It is translated as CASSISRVSTDTQYF.

The CDR3 region is CASSAGVGQPQHF. The CDR3 nucleotides read TGTGCCAGCAGCGCAGGGGTAGGGCAGCCCCAGCATTTT. The V gene is TRBV7-2, the J gene TRBJ1-5; D may be TRBD1 (6 bases). The CDR3 has 13 residues. Germline V gives CDR1 SGHTA, CDR2 FQGNSA. V lost 5 bases, J lost 7 bases, and 12 bases lay in between.

In this sample, this clone turned up once. This chain links TRBV11-2 with TRBJ2-1, with 16 bases lining up with TRBD2. After removal of 4 bases from V and 6 bases from J, the junction contained 3 bases not matched to a gene. This CDR3 is built from 16 residues. CDR1 and CDR2 from the germline V gene are SGHAT and FQNNGV. As DNA, the CDR3 is TGTGCCAGCAGCTGGGGGACTAGCGGGAGGGCCAATGAGCAGTTCTTC. Amino acids: CASSWGTSGRANEQFF.

V usage is TRBV15 and J usage is TRBJ2-3, with D possibly being TRBD2 (6 bases). Germline V gene data show CDR1 as LNHNV and CDR2 as YYDKDF (reference sequence). Trimming left V 7 bases short and J 5 bases short, with 22 bases between. This CDR3 has 16 residues. Here the CDR3 DNA reads TGTGCCACCACCCCCCAAAGGGCGGGGCCGGGAGATACGCAGTATTTT. Its translation is CATTPQRAGPGDTQYF.

This clone appeared once. V and J are TRBV7-2 and TRBJ1-1; D is perhaps TRBD1 (5 bases). The length of the CDR3 is 13 residues. Trimming took 5 bases from V and 5 from J, leaving 12 bases between them. The germline V gene encodes CDR1 SGHTA and CDR2 FQGNSA. CDR3: CASSQGGGTEAFF. The CDR3 nucleotides read TGTGCCAGCAGCCAGGGTGGGGGGACTGAAGCTTTCTTT.

The chain employs TRBV5-1 and TRBJ2-5, with 13 bases fitting TRBD2. This CDR3 has 16 residues. V gave up 4 bases and J gave up 1 base; unmatched junction bases: 4. Per germline, CDR1 SGHRS and CDR2 YFSETQ. In DNA form, the CDR3 reads TGCGCCAGCAGCAGGGGACTAGCGGGGATCCAAGAGACCCAGTACTTC. It translates to CASSRGLAGIQETQYF.

The chain links TRBV2 to TRBJ2-7; 7 bases map to TRBD1. This CDR3 has 16 amino acids. CDR1 and CDR2 (germline): SNHLY, FYNNEI. Unmatched junction bases numbered 11, after V lost 6 bases and J lost 0 bases. CDR3 nucleotides: TGTGCCAGCAGGGACCTACCCGGGACAGACTCCTACGAGCAGTACTTC. Protein sequence: CASRDLPGTDSYEQYF.

The chain employs TRBV27 and TRBJ1-2, with 7 nucleotides matching TRBD1. V dropped 6 bases and J dropped 1; count of bases not matched to a gene: 17. This CDR3 is 18 amino acids long. Per germline, CDR1 MNHEY and CDR2 SMNVEV (reference sequence). The CDR3 region has the DNA TGTGCCAGCAGACCTGCAATTCCCCGACAGGGTATTAACTATGGCTACACCTTC. This translates into CASRPAIPRQGINYGYTF.

The chain is built from TRBV15 and TRBJ1-4, with 7 bases lining up with TRBD1. Germline trimming cut 3 bases from V and 6 bases from J; bases unmatched to any gene: 4. Looked up from germline, CDR1 is LNHNV and CDR2 is YYDKDF (reference sequence). This CDR3 has 14 residues. This CDR3 reads CATSSGGTDEKLFF. For the CDR3, the DNA is TGTGCCACCAGCAGCGGAGGGACAGATGAAAAACTGTTTTTT.

The V and J genes are TRBV19 and TRBJ2-2; D gene ambiguous. Trimming shortened V by 3 bases and J by 0 bases, and 20 bases separated the two germline ends. The CDR3 contains 19 residues. Germline V lookup: CDR1 LNHDA, CDR2 SQIVND (reference sequence). The CDR3, as DNA: TGTGCCAGTAGTATCGCCCGAGACCTTGCCGAGGCGAACACCGGGGAGCTGTTTTTT. Encoded protein: CASSIARDLAEANTGELFF.

CDR3 loop: CAWSVGQGYEQYF. In DNA form, the CDR3 reads TGTGCCTGGAGTGTAGGGCAGGGCTACGAGCAGTACTTC. The gene calls are TRBV30 and TRBJ2-7; D might be TRBD1 (5 bases). This CDR3 is 13 amino acids long. The V and J ends lost 0 bases and 3 bases respectively, with 9 bases between them. Germline assignment: CDR1 GTSNPN and CDR2 SVGIG (reference sequence).

The chain joins TRBV27 to TRBJ2-7; D remains unclear. With 3 bases removed from V and 1 base from J, the gap between germline ends came to 7 bases. Per the germline V gene, CDR1 is MNHEY and CDR2 is SMNVEV (reference sequence). The CDR3 runs to 13 residues. CDR3 residues: CASSFSLSYEQYF. The CDR3 DNA reads TGTGCCAGCAGTTTTTCCCTATCCTACGAGCAGTACTTC.

The genes are TRBV6-4 and TRBJ1-3; D uncertain. V was pared by 0 bases and J by 1 base, with 7 bases between. This CDR3 comprises 15 residues. The germline V gene has CDR1 MRHNA and CDR2 SNTAGT. This chain's CDR3 is CASSDSTGSGNTIYF. In nucleotides, the CDR3 is TGTGCCAGCAGTGACTCGACGGGATCTGGAAACACCATATATTTT.

The chain combines TRBV7-2 with TRBJ1-5, with 7 bases lining up with TRBD1. The CDR3 consists of 14 residues. V lost 5 bases, J lost 6 bases, and 7 bases stayed unmatched. Germline lookup yields CDR1 SGHTA and CDR2 FQGNSA. The CDR3 loop reads CASSIQGLGQPQHF. The DNA of the CDR3 is TGTGCCAGCAGCATACAGGGGCTTGGTCAGCCCCAGCATTTT.

The V gene is TRBV28, the J gene TRBJ2-5; maybe TRBD1 (6 bases). Trimming removed 7 bases at V and 5 bases at J, with 14 bases between. Germline CDR1 MDHEN, CDR2 SYDVKM. The CDR3 sequence is 13 residues long. Here the CDR3 DNA reads TGTGCCAGCAAACGGCAGGGGCTGGAGACCCAGTACTTC. It translates to CASKRQGLETQYF.

This clone was counted once. The rearrangement links TRBV30 to TRBJ1-4; 8 nucleotides agree with TRBD1. The CDR3 spans 17 residues. J was trimmed by 5 bases and V by 0 bases; bases with no gene match: 11. Germline V gene data show CDR1 as GTSNPN and CDR2 as SVGIG (reference sequence). This CDR3 is CAWSVRGWTGPNEKLFF. CDR3 nucleotides: TGTGCCTGGAGTGTAAGAGGTTGGACAGGGCCCAATGAAAAACTGTTTTTT.

This clone has just a few counts. V is TRBV7-8 and J is TRBJ2-7; 9 bases match TRBD2. The V gene's germline CDR1 is SGHVS and CDR2 FQNEAQ. Unmatched junction bases numbered 9, after V lost 6 bases and J lost 6 bases. The CDR3 runs to 14 residues. The DNA of the CDR3 is TGTGCCAGCAGTAGACTAGCGGTAGACCCCGAGCAGTACTTC. Its translation is CASSRLAVDPEQYF. Combining the CDR3 with reference TRBV7-8 and TRBJ2-7 gives the whole variable domain GAGVSQSPRYKVAKRGQDVALRCDPISGHVSLFWYQQALGQGPEFLTYFQNEAQLDKSGLPSDRFFAERPEGSVSTLKIQRTQQEDSAVYLCASSRLAVDPEQYFGPGTRLTVT.

The chain carries TRBV28 and TRBJ1-2; D is unclear. This CDR3 contains 12 residues. V lost 7 bases and J lost 4, with 10 bases in between. Germline V gene sequence: CDR1 MDHEN, CDR2 SYDVKM. The CDR3 DNA follows: TGTGCCAGCAATCCCGGACTCTATGGCTACACCTTC. It codes for CASNPGLYGYTF.

The chain uses TRBV28 and TRBJ1-6; no definite D call. V shed 3 bases and J shed 9 bases, with 6 bases lying between them. The CDR3 is made up of 12 amino acids. Germline V gene sequence: CDR1 MDHEN, CDR2 SYDVKM. The CDR3 spells CASSFGLSPLHF. CDR3 nucleotide sequence: TGTGCCAGCAGTTTCGGACTTTCACCCCTCCACTTT.

The gene calls are TRBV5-1 and TRBJ2-1, with TRBD2 matching over 9 bases. This CDR3 comprises 16 residues. J gave up 9 bases and V 0 bases, and 10 bases lay outside the gene matches. Germline assignment: CDR1 SGHRS and CDR2 YFSETQ. The CDR3 nucleotides read TGCGCCAGCAGCTTGGCCGATCCAGCGGGGGGTCGTGAGCAGTTCTTC. This translates into CASSLADPAGGREQFF.

The chain is built from TRBV5-1 and TRBJ1-5; TRBD1 might be the D (6 bases). The V gene lost 5 bases and the J gene lost 5 bases, with 11 bases spanning the gap. CDR3 length equals 13 residues. Germline CDR1 is SGHRS and CDR2 is YFSETQ. The CDR3 region has the DNA TGCGCCAGCAGGGGGGACAATTATCAGCCCCAGCATTTT. Translated, it gives CASRGDNYQPQHF.

The chain carries TRBV10-3 and TRBJ1-1; 8 bases fit TRBD1. Germline V gene sequence: CDR1 ENHRY, CDR2 SYGVKD. This CDR3 has 12 residues. V shed 10 bases, J shed 3 bases, and the junction held 4 bases outside the gene matches. The CDR3 loop is CATRQGHTEAFF. The CDR3 DNA reads TGTGCCACAAGACAGGGGCACACTGAAGCTTTCTTT.